The 31 T cell receptor beta chains given below trace back to one sample, sequenced in a study of T cell responses to AZD1222 COVID-19 vaccine. Here immunoSEQ multiplex PCR was the method, and the copy in TCRdb shows in-frame clones only, minus some. The repertoire has some 70,000 clones, roughly 89% of them found once; the top ten carry about a tenth. The starting material was peripheral blood, obtained on day 0 of AZD1222 vaccination. These receptors all come from an adult in good health.

The genes are TRBV19 and TRBJ2-7; 15 nucleotides agree with TRBD2. The germline V gene has CDR1 LNHDA and CDR2 SQIVND (reference sequence). The trim removed 4 bases at V and 5 bases at J, leaving 12 bases unmatched. This CDR3 is built from 18 residues. The CDR3 sequence is CASSTGLAGGLLIHEQYF. CDR3 nucleotides: TGTGCCAGTAGTACGGGACTAGCGGGGGGCCTCCTCATCCACGAGCAGTACTTC.

The rearrangement uses TRBV28 and TRBJ1-2; D unresolved. Between the trimmed V and J ends, which lost 6 bases and 8 bases, there was a span of 22 bases. Per germline, CDR1 MDHEN and CDR2 SYDVKM. The CDR3 sequence is 15 residues long. The DNA for the CDR3 is TGTGCCAGCAGACTCGTCGGCGGGCTAGGGTACGGCTACACCTTC. Its protein is CASRLVGGLGYGYTF.

This clone was detected only once. The genes are TRBV5-5 and TRBJ1-3, with D perhaps TRBD1 (5 bases). Germline assignment: CDR1 SGHKS and CDR2 YYEKEE (reference sequence). The V end lost 4 bases, the J end lost 0 bases, and 14 bases lay between the germline ends. The CDR3 is 16 residues long. The chain's CDR3 is CASSRSTVYSGNTIYF. CDR3 DNA: TGTGCCAGCAGCAGATCGACAGTATACTCTGGAAACACCATATATTTT.

This clone was seen only a few times. The gene calls are TRBV3-1 (or the pseudogene TRBV3-2) and TRBJ2-3, with D maybe TRBD1 (6 bases). This CDR3 has 17 amino acids. V lost 3 bases to trimming and J lost 0 bases, with 16 bases between them. Germline loops: CDR1 LGHDT, CDR2 YNNKEL (reference sequence). CDR3: CASSHGLDSSSTDTQYF. The CDR3, as DNA: TGTGCCAGCAGCCACGGTTTGGACAGCTCTAGCACAGATACGCAGTATTTT.

The V and J genes are TRBV30 and TRBJ2-5, with 12 positions matching TRBD1. The V and J ends lost 2 bases and 5 bases, in that order; junction bases with no gene match: 6. The germline CDR1 and CDR2 sequences are GTSNPN and SVGIG (reference sequence). This CDR3 is built from 15 residues. The CDR3 here is CAWSRGQGAGETQYF. DNA for the CDR3: TGTGCCTGGAGTAGGGGACAGGGGGCGGGGGAGACCCAGTACTTC.

CDR3 bases: TGTGCCAGCAGCTTAGGAGGAGGGCAGGCTTTCTTT. This codes for CASSLGGGQAFF. The chain is built from TRBV7-2 and TRBJ1-1; D remains ambiguous. V was shortened by 1 base and J by 11 bases, with 11 bases between the two germline ends. The CDR3 runs to 12 residues. Germline V gives CDR1 SGHTA, CDR2 FQGNSA. Using reference TRBV7-2 and TRBJ1-1 for the parts outside the CDR3, the full variable domain is GAGVSQSPSNKVTEKGKDVELRCDPISGHTALYWYRQSLGQGLEFLIYFQGNSAPDKSGLPSDRFSAERTGGSVSTLTIQRTQQEDSAVYLCASSLGGGQAFFGQGTRLTVV.

The J gene is TRBJ2-3, the V gene TRBV9; 7 nucleotides align to TRBD1. The CDR3 contains 15 residues. Germline CDR1 SGDLS, CDR2 YYNGEE. J lost 3 bases, V lost 6 bases, and 10 bases had no gene match. DNA of the CDR3: TGTGCCAGCACCCCCCGGGGACAGCAAACAGATACGCAGTATTTT. Residues: CASTPRGQQTDTQYF.

The chain combines TRBV28 with TRBJ1-2; 10 bases are a match to TRBD1. With V trimmed by 3 bases and J by 3 bases, 10 bases remained unmatched. This CDR3 is 17 amino acids long. The germline V gene encodes CDR1 MDHEN and CDR2 SYDVKM. The CDR3 DNA follows: TGTGCCAGCAGTTTTCTGGGCGACAGGGGGCGATACTATGGCTACACCTTC. Translated, it gives CASSFLGDRGRYYGYTF.

The chain carries TRBV2 and TRBJ2-2, with no clear D. Germline CDR1 reads SNHLY; CDR2 reads FYNNEI. The CDR3 covers 11 residues. The V and J ends lost 5 bases and 5 bases respectively, with 3 bases between them. The CDR3 DNA follows: TGTGCCAGCAGTTTAACCGGGGAGCTGTTTTTT. Its protein product is CASSLTGELFF.

Points on this clone: Additional DNA sequences in this sample encode the identical CDR3. The V gene is TRBV11-2, the J gene TRBJ1-1; D gene ambiguous. The CDR3 spans 13 residues. Germline CDR1 SGHAT, CDR2 FQNNGV. Trimming took 0 bases from V and 1 from J, leaving 3 bases between them. For the CDR3, the DNA is TGTGCCAGCAGCTTAGACAGGAACACTGAAGCTTTCTTT. Protein: CASSLDRNTEAFF.

The V gene is TRBV11-2, the J gene TRBJ1-6; a possible D gene is TRBD1 (6 bases). Germline V lookup: CDR1 SGHAT, CDR2 FQNNGV. The CDR3 has 16 amino acids. The V gene lost 5 bases and the J gene lost 8 bases, with 19 bases spanning the gap. The CDR3 loop reads CASSLPRGAGDSPLHF. CDR3 coding DNA: TGTGCCAGCAGCCTCCCCCGGGGGGCGGGAGATTCACCCCTCCACTTT.

This clone was counted only a few times. V is TRBV28 and J is TRBJ1-1; 7 bases map to TRBD1. The CDR3 loop spans 12 amino acids. Germline lookup yields CDR1 MDHEN and CDR2 SYDVKM. Trimming at V came to 5 bases and at J to 8 bases, leaving 5 bases not matched to a gene. Here the CDR3 DNA reads TGTGCCAGCAGTCTCCAACAGGGGGAAGCTTTCTTT. This codes for CASSLQQGEAFF.

V gene TRBV30 combines with J gene TRBJ1-4; unclear D gene. Trimming took off 2 bases at V and 5 bases at J, with 12 bases between the two ends. This CDR3 has 14 residues. Germline loops: CDR1 GTSNPN, CDR2 SVGIG (reference sequence). This CDR3 is CAWSRTDRNEKLFF. CDR3 DNA sequence: TGTGCCTGGAGTCGGACGGACCGGAATGAAAAACTGTTTTTT.

V and J are TRBV2 and TRBJ2-3; 7 bases are a match to TRBD2. J lost 3 bases, V lost 3 bases, and 6 bases had no gene match. In germline, CDR1 is SNHLY, CDR2 FYNNEI. CDR3 length: 15 residues. CDR3 amino acids: CASSDHGGRTDTQYF. The CDR3 coding sequence is TGTGCCAGCAGTGACCACGGGGGGAGGACAGATACGCAGTATTTT.

The chain employs TRBV7-6 and TRBJ2-2; D uncertain. CDR3 length: 16 residues. CDR1 SGHVS and CDR2 FNYEAQ come from the germline V gene. The V end was cut by 2 bases, the J end by 6 bases, with 16 bases between. CDR3: CASSLQSGTKAGELFF. As DNA, the CDR3 is TGTGCCAGCAGCTTACAGTCAGGCACTAAAGCCGGGGAGCTGTTTTTT.

The chain uses TRBV7-3 and TRBJ1-1; D unclear. This CDR3 spans 14 amino acids. CDR1 and CDR2 (germline): SGHTA, FQGTGA. Trimming removed 5 bases at V and 4 bases at J, with 14 bases between. CDR3 residues: CASSARLGSTEAFF. CDR3 bases: TGTGCCAGCAGCGCCCGACTTGGGAGCACTGAAGCTTTCTTT.

As regards this clone: Other DNA variants within this sample encode the same CDR3. The chain is built from TRBV5-1 and TRBJ1-1; 10 bases fit TRBD1. The CDR3 covers 14 residues. The V and J ends lost 4 bases and 4 bases, in that order; junction bases with no gene match: 4. CDR1 is SGHRS, CDR2 YFSETQ, per germline. CDR3 region: CASSRQGAGTEAFF. The CDR3, as DNA: TGCGCCAGCAGCCGACAGGGGGCCGGCACTGAAGCTTTCTTT.

The gene calls are TRBV7-2 and TRBJ1-6; 9 bases are a match to TRBD1. The CDR3 consists of 16 residues. Germline assignment: CDR1 SGHTA and CDR2 FQGNSA. V shed 3 bases and J 9 bases; nucleotides not matched to a gene: 9. CDR3 in amino acids: CASSFPPGQGGSPLHF. The CDR3 DNA reads TGTGCCAGCAGCTTCCCCCCGGGACAGGGAGGTTCACCCCTCCACTTT.

The chain links TRBV9 to TRBJ2-5, with D possibly matching TRBD2 (5 bases). The CDR3 loop spans 15 amino acids. The V gene's germline CDR1 is SGDLS and CDR2 YYNGEE. V was shortened by 4 bases and J by 4 bases, with 17 bases between the two germline ends. CDR3 in DNA: TGTGCCAGCAGCCCCGGAGGAGATAGTTCAGAGACCCAGTACTTC. It translates to CASSPGGDSSETQYF.

In this sample, this clone turned up a few times. The chain uses TRBV7-6 and TRBJ1-5, with 8 bases aligning to TRBD1. CDR3 length: 14 amino acids. Looked up from germline, CDR1 is SGHVS and CDR2 is FNYEAQ. Unmatched junction bases numbered 1, after V lost 1 base and J lost 5 bases. The CDR3 reads CASSLVQGDQPQHF. In nucleotides, the CDR3 is TGTGCCAGCAGCTTAGTACAGGGGGATCAGCCCCAGCATTTT.

The V and J genes are TRBV5-4 and TRBJ1-5; D gene uncertain. In germline, CDR1 is SGHNT, CDR2 YYREEE (reference sequence). V shed 3 bases and J shed 11 bases, with 15 bases lying between them. This CDR3 has 13 amino acids. The CDR3 coding sequence is TGTGCCAGCAGCTCGTACCCTACTGTGGCCCAGCATTTT. Its translation is CASSSYPTVAQHF.

The chain has TRBV7-2 and TRBJ2-7; D possibly corresponds to TRBD2 (6 bases). Germline lookup yields CDR1 SGHTA and CDR2 FQGNSA. V was pared by 1 base and J by 1 base, with 11 bases between. The CDR3 extends over 15 amino acids. CDR3 sequence: CASSLVGGLSYEQYF. The CDR3 DNA is TGTGCCAGCAGCTTAGTTGGGGGACTTTCCTACGAGCAGTACTTC.

This clone has just a few counts. The CDR3 bases are TGTGCCAGCAGCTTGGGTGGGGGACGAAGTACTGAAGCTTTCTTT. It codes for CASSLGGGRSTEAFF. The chain joins TRBV5-4 to TRBJ1-1; a weak D match, TRBD1 (5 bases). The CDR3 contains 15 residues. The V gene's germline CDR1 is SGHNT and CDR2 YYREEE (reference sequence). Trimming stripped 0 bases from V and 5 bases from J, with 14 bases between.

This chain links TRBV4-3 with TRBJ1-2; the D is unclear. V was clipped by 0 bases and J by 4 bases, with 15 bases between them. CDR3 length equals 16 residues. Germline CDR1 and CDR2: LGHNA and YSLEER. DNA of the CDR3: TGCGCCAGCAGCCAAGATTCGTTACAAACCCTCTATGGCTACACCTTC. It encodes CASSQDSLQTLYGYTF.

The CDR3 DNA is TGTGCCAGCAACTGGTCGGCGGAGGGCTACACCTTC. It is translated as CASNWSAEGYTF. The chain recombines TRBV6-5 with TRBJ1-2; no definite D call. Trimming stripped 7 bases from V and 8 bases from J, with 14 bases between. Germline CDR1 and CDR2: MNHEY and SVGAGI. The CDR3 consists of 12 residues.

The CDR3 is CASSTPRGSVNTEAFF. CDR3 nucleotides: TGTGCCAGTAGTACCCCTCGGGGGAGCGTGAACACTGAAGCTTTCTTT. The gene calls are TRBV19 and TRBJ1-1, with D possibly being TRBD1 (5 bases). Germline CDR1 and CDR2: LNHDA and SQIVND (reference sequence). Trimming took off 4 bases at V and 0 bases at J, with 15 bases between the two ends. This CDR3 comprises 16 residues.

This chain joins TRBV5-8 and TRBJ2-1; unclear D gene. V shed 7 bases and J shed 5 bases, with 13 bases lying between them. Germline CDR1 is SGHTS and CDR2 is YDEGEE. This CDR3 is built from 13 residues. This chain's CDR3 is CASGRHANNEQFF. Written as DNA, the CDR3 is TGTGCCAGCGGGCGACACGCCAACAATGAGCAGTTCTTC.

The chain employs TRBV6-5 and TRBJ1-4; possible D gene TRBD1, 5 bases. V was shortened by 9 bases and J by 5 bases, with 16 bases between the two germline ends. Germline V gives CDR1 MNHEY, CDR2 SVGAGI. There are 14 residues in the CDR3. CDR3 in amino acids: CASTSGSWNEKLFF. CDR3 DNA sequence: TGTGCCAGTACTTCAGGGTCGTGGAATGAAAAACTGTTTTTT.

The V and J genes are TRBV5-1 and TRBJ1-1, with 10 bases fitting TRBD1. Germline lookup yields CDR1 SGHRS and CDR2 YFSETQ. The CDR3 has 13 amino acids. The V gene end was trimmed by 4 bases and the J gene end by 10 bases; junction bases not matched to a gene: 7. The CDR3 DNA follows: TGCGCCAGCAGCCAGGGACAGGGGTTTCGAGCTTTCTTT. Protein: CASSQGQGFRAFF.

This chain links TRBV2 with TRBJ1-2, with D possibly TRBD1 on 6 matching bases. The germline V and J ends were trimmed by 7 bases and 4 bases, with 19 bases remaining between them. Germline CDR1 SNHLY, CDR2 FYNNEI. CDR3 length: 15 amino acids. The CDR3 is CASTQTTGTLYGYTF. The CDR3 region has the DNA TGTGCCAGCACCCAAACAACCGGGACACTCTATGGCTACACCTTC.

This clone has just one count. The J gene is TRBJ1-5, the V gene TRBV15, with D unclear. The CDR3 runs 14 residues. Germline loops: CDR1 LNHNV, CDR2 YYDKDF (reference sequence). V lost 4 bases and J 0 bases, leaving 7 bases between the germline ends. The CDR3 nucleotides read TGTGCCACCAGCAAGGACCGTAGCAATCAGCCCCAGCATTTT. As protein: CATSKDRSNQPQHF.